This T cell receptor (beta chain) came from a study of blood T cell repertoires in COVID-19. For the study at large: Researchers got acute and convalescent COVID-19 samples from the United States, Italy and Spain. PBMCs, B-cell-depleted T cells, or T cells provided the cDNA or gDNA that made up the material.

Per the original methods: Scientists estimated how many nucleated cells there were by amplifying reference gene primers. Sequencing used immunoSEQ multiplex PCR; TCRdb keeps in-frame clones, though not all of them. That table supplies the V and J calls and clone size; D and trimming were determined from the DNA. Of approximately 81,000 clones listed, almost 85% were seen once; the top ten hold 7% to 9.5%. V was pared by 2 bases and J by 11 bases, with 16 bases between. The CDR3 spans 13 residues. Germline CDR1 is MNHNS and CDR2 is SASEGT. This TCR derives from a human donor in a cohort sampled during active COVID-19. Sample: peripheral blood. V is TRBV6-1 and J is TRBJ2-7; tentatively, D is TRBD2 (6 bases). CDR3 loop: CASSESGVKAEYF. The CDR3 DNA follows: TGTGCCAGCAGTGAATCGGGGGTTAAAGCTGAGTACTTC.